The clone carrying this T cell receptor (beta chain) showed up just a few times. This specimen comes from a study of control samples from healthy donors and cancer patients. This table comes from immunoSEQ multiplex PCR, and its TCRdb copy is limited to in-frame clones, with some not included. Here the sample spans about 160,000 clones, 96% being singletons. Germline V gives CDR1 SGHRS, CDR2 YFSETQ. Trimming removed 3 bases at V and 6 bases at J, with 13 bases between. The CDR3 is made up of 15 amino acids. This receptor was obtained from a woman in her twenties or thirties in good health. The chain couples TRBV5-1 to TRBJ1-6, with D possibly being TRBD1 (6 bases). Specimen: blood. As DNA, the CDR3 is TGCGCCAGCAGCTCTAGGACAGTTGGTAATTCACCCCTCCACTTT. It codes for CASSSRTVGNSPLHF.